The 14 T cell receptor beta chains given below trace back to one sample, sequenced in a study of OX40 agonist ivuxolimab in advanced cancers. TCRdb keeps only in-frame clones here, not all; method: immunoSEQ multiplex PCR. Among about 66,000 clones, 75% to 90% were seen once, and the ten largest hold roughly an eighth. Sequences were derived from CD4+ or CD8+ T cells sorted from blood, sampled in a trial of the OX40 agonist ivuxolimab. The receptor set was obtained from an adult with an advanced solid tumor such as melanoma, head and neck, liver or kidney cancer.

The chain has TRBV7-9 and TRBJ2-7; 12 bases are a match to TRBD2. This CDR3 comprises 14 residues. The germline V gene has CDR1 SEHNR and CDR2 FQNEAQ (reference sequence). J gave up 4 bases and V 5 bases, and 3 bases lay outside the gene matches. The CDR3 DNA is TGTGCCAGCAGCCAGACTAGCGGGAGTTACGAGCAGTACTTC. Its protein product is CASSQTSGSYEQYF.

V usage is TRBV27 and J usage is TRBJ2-7, with D perhaps matching TRBD1 (5 bases). The CDR3 consists of 12 residues. Germline loops: CDR1 MNHEY, CDR2 SMNVEV (reference sequence). The V and J ends lost 3 bases and 6 bases respectively, with 9 bases between them. CDR3 region: CASSFQGSEQYF. CDR3 nucleotide sequence: TGTGCCAGCAGTTTCCAGGGCAGCGAGCAGTACTTC.

This sequence joins TRBV19 and TRBJ1-6; D is ambiguous. Between the trimmed V and J ends, which lost 3 bases and 7 bases, there was a span of 10 bases. CDR3 length: 14 amino acids. The germline V gene has CDR1 LNHDA and CDR2 SQIVND (reference sequence). CDR3 sequence (DNA): TGTGCCAGTAGTATCTTGACTCAGAATTCACCCCTCCACTTT. Protein sequence: CASSILTQNSPLHF.

The chain combines TRBV7-3 with TRBJ2-5; D gene ambiguous. Germline V gene data show CDR1 as SGHTA and CDR2 as FQGTGA. The CDR3 consists of 13 residues. Trimming stripped 1 base from V and 5 bases from J, with 8 bases between. As DNA, the CDR3 is TGTGCCAGCAGCTTAATAGCAGCCGAGACCCAGTACTTC. This gives the protein CASSLIAAETQYF.

V is TRBV28 and J is TRBJ2-7; 11 bases match TRBD2. From germline, CDR1 is MDHEN and CDR2 SYDVKM. The V gene end was trimmed by 5 bases and the J gene end by 3 bases; junction bases not matched to a gene: 9. The length of the CDR3 is 16 residues. Here the CDR3 DNA reads TGTGCCAGCAGTCCGTTACTAGCGGGAGTCGACTACGAGCAGTACTTC. Encoded protein: CASSPLLAGVDYEQYF.

This chain connects TRBV6-5 to TRBJ1-2; 7 nucleotides align to TRBD1. Germline CDR1 and CDR2: MNHEY and SVGAGI. Trimming removed 4 bases from V and 8 bases from J; junction bases left unmatched: 4. The CDR3 is made up of 12 amino acids. The DNA of the CDR3 is TGTGCCAGCAGTTTCACAGGGGAGGGCTACACCTTC. This encodes CASSFTGEGYTF.

This chain uses TRBV4-1 with TRBJ2-3; D gene ambiguous. The CDR3 consists of 13 residues. Germline V CDR1 and CDR2: MGHRA, YSYEKL. Deletions cut 2 bases from V and 4 bases from J, with 7 bases between. CDR3 DNA: TGCGCCAGCAGCCAATGGCAGGCAGATACGCAGTATTTT. The encoded protein is CASSQWQADTQYF.

This chain uses TRBV11-2 with TRBJ1-4; a weak D match, TRBD1 (6 bases). Trimming shortened V by 5 bases and J by 0 bases, and 13 bases separated the two germline ends. The germline gives CDR1 SGHAT, CDR2 FQNNGV. The CDR3 length is 16 residues. CDR3 nucleotide sequence: TGTGCCAGCAGCCCGCGGACAGAAGCAACTAATGAAAAACTGTTTTTT. Translating it yields CASSPRTEATNEKLFF.

The CDR3 loop is CASSAVVGGSNEQFF. DNA for the CDR3: TGTGCCAGCAGCGCCGTAGTGGGTGGGAGCAATGAGCAGTTCTTC. The chain uses TRBV9 and TRBJ2-1; D is possibly TRBD2 (5 bases). In germline, CDR1 is SGDLS, CDR2 YYNGEE. The CDR3 contains 15 residues. V was shortened by 3 bases and J by 6 bases, with 16 bases between the two germline ends.

This chain links TRBV30 with TRBJ2-3, with unresolved D. V lost 5 bases to trimming and J lost 1 base, with 10 bases between them. This CDR3 is built from 13 residues. From germline, CDR1 is GTSNPN and CDR2 SVGIG (reference sequence). CDR3 amino acids: CAWAALGTDTQYF. DNA of the CDR3: TGTGCCTGGGCCGCACTGGGCACAGATACGCAGTATTTT.

The chain is built from TRBV28 and TRBJ1-1; D uncertain. This CDR3 spans 13 amino acids. CDR1 and CDR2 (germline): MDHEN, SYDVKM. Trimming took off 6 bases at V and 1 base at J, with 9 bases between the two ends. The CDR3 region has the DNA TGTGCCAGCAGAGGGAACGAGAACACTGAAGCTTTCTTT. Translation: CASRGNENTEAFF.

The chain has TRBV5-1 and TRBJ2-1; D possibly corresponds to TRBD1 (5 bases). V was trimmed by 2 bases and J by 8 bases, leaving 14 bases between them. The V gene's germline CDR1 is SGHRS and CDR2 YFSETQ. There are 14 residues in the CDR3. CDR3 DNA sequence: TGCGCCAGCAGCTTATTCACAGGTTTGGATGAGCAGTTCTTC. It encodes CASSLFTGLDEQFF.

In this sample, this clone turned up once. J is TRBJ1-4 and V is TRBV9; D remains unclear. Germline values: CDR1 SGDLS, CDR2 YYNGEE. This CDR3 region has 14 residues. The V gene lost 2 bases and the J gene lost 8 bases, with 13 bases spanning the gap. CDR3 in amino acids: CASSVSGEGEKLFF. CDR3 sequence (DNA): TGTGCCAGCAGCGTTTCCGGGGAGGGCGAAAAACTGTTTTTT.

This chain connects TRBV30 to TRBJ1-1; D ambiguous. The length of the CDR3 is 13 residues. V was pared by 0 bases and J by 2 bases, with 7 bases between. The germline CDR1 and CDR2 sequences are GTSNPN and SVGIG (reference sequence). The DNA of the CDR3 is TGTGCCTGGAGTGTAGGAAGTAACACTGAAGCTTTCTTT. Protein sequence: CAWSVGSNTEAFF.